Listed below are T cell receptor beta chains from one sample, sequenced in a study of human T cells and chemical hapten exposure. TCRdb re-derived calls from the RACE reads in MiXCR, one entry per CDR3 protein. Of 350,000 or so distinct CDR3 sequences in the sample, around 7% were seen once. The material was whole blood, obtained in connection with sensitization to the hapten diphenylcyclopropenone (DPC). The source is a woman between 18 and 29 years old with alopecia areata. Some clones in this sample may be carry-over from other donors' samples. The CDR3 runs from the conserved cysteine through the conserved F or W. The listing skips clone size in some rows; elsewhere it reads once, few, many or a size class.

v_call	j_call	clone_size	cdr3_aa
TRBV2	TRBJ2-7	many	CASNTGGPYEQYF
TRBV28	TRBJ1-3	-	CASSPQTGGNTIYF
TRBV24-1	TRBJ2-2	many	CATQGQGHTGELFF
TRBV18	TRBJ1-4	-	CASSSDRGTNEKLFF
TRBV10-3	TRBJ2-5	many	CAIGQGQETQYF
TRBV7-8	TRBJ1-1	-	CASSLAYRNTEAFF
TRBV28	TRBJ1-6	-	CASSRDTRSSYNSPLHF
TRBV12-3/TRBV12-4	TRBJ1-4	many	CASSLQIGNEKLFF
TRBV20-1	TRBJ2-5	-	CSARVYGRPGGQETQYF
TRBV4-2	TRBJ2-7	many	CASSQDVGGQGGSYEQYF
TRBV20-1	TRBJ1-1	many	CSARWGDTEAFF
TRBV12-3/TRBV12-4	TRBJ1-1	few	CASSLGQAPNTEAFF